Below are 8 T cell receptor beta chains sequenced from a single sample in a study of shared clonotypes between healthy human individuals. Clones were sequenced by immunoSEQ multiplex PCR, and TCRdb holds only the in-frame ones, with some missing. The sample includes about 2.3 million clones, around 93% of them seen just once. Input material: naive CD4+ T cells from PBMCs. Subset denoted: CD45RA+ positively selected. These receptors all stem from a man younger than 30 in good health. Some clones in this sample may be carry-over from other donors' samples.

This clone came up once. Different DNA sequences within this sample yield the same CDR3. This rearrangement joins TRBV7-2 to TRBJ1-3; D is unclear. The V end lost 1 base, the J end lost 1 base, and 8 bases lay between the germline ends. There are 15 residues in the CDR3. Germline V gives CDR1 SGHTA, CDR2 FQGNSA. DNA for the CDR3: TGTGCCAGCAGCTTAGAGTGGGGATCTGGAAACACCATATATTTT. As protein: CASSLEWGSGNTIYF.

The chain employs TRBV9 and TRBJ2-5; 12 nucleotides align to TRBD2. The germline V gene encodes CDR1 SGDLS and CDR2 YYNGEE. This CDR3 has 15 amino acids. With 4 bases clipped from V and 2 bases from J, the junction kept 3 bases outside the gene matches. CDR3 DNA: TGTGCCAGCAGCCAAGGACTAGCGGGACAAGAGACCCAGTACTTC. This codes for CASSQGLAGQETQYF.

CDR3 in amino acids: CASSLGGWNNQPQHF. CDR3 in DNA: TGTGCCAGCAGTTTAGGGGGATGGAACAATCAGCCCCAGCATTTT. The chain links TRBV28 to TRBJ1-5; TRBD1 might be the D (5 bases). The CDR3 sequence is 15 residues long. Germline lookup yields CDR1 MDHEN and CDR2 SYDVKM. Trimming cost V 2 bases and J 3 bases, with 11 bases left between them.

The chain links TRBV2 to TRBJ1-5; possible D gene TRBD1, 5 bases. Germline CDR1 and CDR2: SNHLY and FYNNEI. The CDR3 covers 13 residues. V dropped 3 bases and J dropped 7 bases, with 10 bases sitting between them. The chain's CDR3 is CASSEDTRQPQHF. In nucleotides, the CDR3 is TGTGCCAGCAGTGAGGACACCCGACAGCCCCAGCATTTT.

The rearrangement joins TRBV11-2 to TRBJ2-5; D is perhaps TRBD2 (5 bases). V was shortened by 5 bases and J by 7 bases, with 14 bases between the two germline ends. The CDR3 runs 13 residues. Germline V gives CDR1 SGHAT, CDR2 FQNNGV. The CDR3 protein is CASSLTDWGTQYF. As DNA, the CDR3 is TGTGCCAGCAGCCTAACGGACTGGGGGACCCAGTACTTC.

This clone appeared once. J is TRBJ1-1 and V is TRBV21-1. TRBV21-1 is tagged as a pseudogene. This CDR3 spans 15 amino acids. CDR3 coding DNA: TGTGCCAGCAATCATAATGGGGGGTGGAACACTGAAGCTTTCTTT. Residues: CASNHNGGWNTEAFF.

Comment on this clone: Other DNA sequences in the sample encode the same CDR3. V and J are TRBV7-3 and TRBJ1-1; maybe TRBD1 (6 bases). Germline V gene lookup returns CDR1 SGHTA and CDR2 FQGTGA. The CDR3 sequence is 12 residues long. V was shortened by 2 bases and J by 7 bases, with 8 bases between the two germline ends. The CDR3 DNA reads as TGTGCCAGCAGCTTAGAAGGGGGTGAAGCTTTCTTT. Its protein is CASSLEGGEAFF.

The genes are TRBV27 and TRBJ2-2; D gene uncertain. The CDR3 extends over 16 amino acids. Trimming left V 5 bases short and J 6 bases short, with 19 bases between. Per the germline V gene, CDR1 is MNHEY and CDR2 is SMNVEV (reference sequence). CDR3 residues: CASSPDPLFSAGELFF. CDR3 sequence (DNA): TGTGCCAGCAGTCCGGACCCCTTGTTTTCGGCCGGGGAGCTGTTTTTT.